Below are 16 T cell receptor beta chains sequenced from a single sample in a study of blood T cell repertoires in COVID-19. Profiled with immunoSEQ multiplex PCR; TCRdb holds only in-frame clones, not every one. The sample lists 150,000 to 250,000 clones, around 90% occurring once. What was sequenced was PBMCs or T cells enriched from blood (not recorded which). These receptors originate from a woman younger than 45 who had recovered from COVID-19.

The chain has TRBV30 and TRBJ1-2, with a weak D call TRBD1 (6 bases). The CDR3 is 13 amino acids. Trimming took off 1 base at V and 1 base at J, with 7 bases between the two ends. Germline V CDR1 and CDR2: GTSNPN, SVGIG (reference sequence). The CDR3 sequence: CAWSEDSNYGYTF. CDR3 DNA sequence: TGTGCCTGGAGTGAGGACAGTAACTATGGCTACACCTTC. The variable domain in full, with the rest retrieved from reference TRBV30 and TRBJ1-2, is SQTIHQWPATLVQPVGSPLSLECTVEGTSNPNLYWYRQAAGRGLQLLFYSVGIGQISSEVPQNLSASRPQDRQFILSSKKLLLSDSGFYLCAWSEDSNYGYTFGSGTRLTVV.

A few counts support this clone. J is TRBJ1-1 and V is TRBV7-7; 11 bases line up with TRBD1. Germline V CDR1 and CDR2: SSHAT, FNYEAQ (reference sequence). The CDR3 has 15 residues. CDR3 residues: CATYIGQGASTEAFF. The DNA for the CDR3 is TGTGCTACCTATATCGGACAGGGGGCGAGCACTGAAGCTTTCTTT.

V gene TRBV27 combines with J gene TRBJ1-6; TRBD1 matches at 7 bases. This CDR3 has 18 residues. Germline V gene sequence: CDR1 MNHEY, CDR2 SMNVEV (reference sequence). Germline trimming cut 4 bases from V and 0 bases from J; bases unmatched to any gene: 9. The CDR3 sequence is CASSWTLRDSSYNSPLHF. The CDR3 nucleotides are TGTGCCAGCAGTTGGACCCTTAGGGACAGCTCCTATAATTCACCCCTCCACTTT.

The rearrangement uses TRBV4-2 and TRBJ2-5; the match to TRBD2 covers 10 bases. V lost 0 bases to trimming and J lost 1 base; unmatched junction nucleotides: 14. Germline V gives CDR1 LGHNA, CDR2 YNFKEQ. The CDR3 length is 20 residues. The CDR3, as DNA: TGTGCCAGCAGCCAAGAGGGGCCCGGTGTAATAGCGGGGGGCCAAGAGACCCAGTACTTC. Residues: CASSQEGPGVIAGGQETQYF.

CDR3 residues: CASSIGHDYTF. In DNA, the CDR3 is TGTGCCAGTAGTATTGGGCATGACTACACCTTC. V and J are TRBV19 and TRBJ1-2, with D unclear. The V gene lost 3 bases and the J gene lost 10 bases, with 9 bases spanning the gap. Germline V gene data show CDR1 as LNHDA and CDR2 as SQIVND (reference sequence). The CDR3 extends over 11 amino acids.

The J gene is TRBJ2-7, the V gene TRBV18; the match to TRBD1 covers 10 bases. The CDR3 covers 15 residues. The germline gives CDR1 KGHSH, CDR2 LQKENI. The V gene end was trimmed by 3 bases and the J gene end by 5 bases; junction bases not matched to a gene: 7. The CDR3 region is CASSPRDRGRNEQYF. The DNA for the CDR3 is TGTGCCAGCTCACCCCGGGACAGGGGACGCAACGAGCAGTACTTC. The whole variable domain, remainder taken from reference TRBV18 and TRBJ2-7, is NAGVMQNPRHLVRRRGQEARLRCSPMKGHSHVYWYRQLPEEGLKFMVYLQKENIIDESGMPKERFSAEFPKEGPSILRIQQVVRGDSAAYFCASSPRDRGRNEQYFGPGTRLTVT.

The chain couples TRBV24-1 to TRBJ2-1; no clear D. CDR1 KGHDR and CDR2 SFDVKD come from the germline V gene. The V and J ends lost 7 bases and 4 bases respectively, with 4 bases between them. The CDR3 consists of 11 residues. The CDR3 nucleotides are TGTGCCACCAGCCCTTACAATGAGCAGTTCTTC. It translates to CATSPYNEQFF.

This chain uses TRBV7-8 with TRBJ1-1, with 8 bases matching TRBD1. In germline, CDR1 is SGHVS, CDR2 FQNEAQ. This CDR3 is built from 14 residues. The trim removed 4 bases at V and 4 bases at J, leaving 5 bases unmatched. The CDR3 sequence is CASSSTDRGTEAFF. In DNA, the CDR3 is TGTGCCAGCAGCTCGACAGACAGGGGCACTGAAGCTTTCTTT.

This chain connects TRBV10-3 to TRBJ1-2, with TRBD1 matching over 11 bases. Looked up from germline, CDR1 is ENHRY and CDR2 is SYGVKD. V shed 4 bases, J shed 8 bases, and the junction held 0 bases outside the gene matches. The CDR3 has 12 amino acids. CDR3 sequence reads: CAISGTGGGYTF. The DNA for the CDR3 is TGTGCCATCAGTGGGACAGGGGGCGGCTACACCTTC.

V usage is TRBV5-8 and J usage is TRBJ1-3; unclear D gene. Germline CDR1 SGHTS, CDR2 YDEGEE. The germline V and J ends were trimmed by 0 bases and 0 bases, with 10 bases remaining between them. The CDR3 consists of 16 residues. CDR3 amino acids: CASSLVELSSGNTIYF. DNA of the CDR3: TGTGCCAGCAGCTTGGTGGAGCTGAGCTCTGGAAACACCATATATTTT.

The genes are TRBV11-2 and TRBJ2-5, with 11 bases matching TRBD1. J was trimmed by 4 bases and V by 3 bases; bases with no gene match: 7. The V gene's germline CDR1 is SGHAT and CDR2 FQNNGV. The CDR3 length is 16 residues. This chain's CDR3 is CASSFPGQGAAETQYF. DNA of the CDR3: TGTGCCAGCAGCTTTCCTGGACAGGGGGCCGCAGAGACCCAGTACTTC.

This chain connects TRBV7-6 to TRBJ2-7; 7 bases agree with TRBD1. V lost 1 base and J lost 4; bases outside the gene matches: 1. Germline V gene data show CDR1 as SGHVS and CDR2 as FNYEAQ. This CDR3 is built from 13 residues. The CDR3 sequence: CASSLETGYEQYF. CDR3 bases: TGTGCCAGCAGCTTAGAGACAGGGTACGAGCAGTACTTC.

This clone appeared a single time. The chain combines TRBV7-2 with TRBJ1-2; 9 nucleotides align to TRBD1. The V gene's germline CDR1 is SGHTA and CDR2 FQGNSA. The CDR3 is 15 amino acids. Germline trimming cut 4 bases from V and 7 bases from J; bases unmatched to any gene: 10. DNA of the CDR3: TGTGCCAGCAGCTCGGGACAGGGACATGGTGGTGGCTACACCTTC. Its translation: CASSSGQGHGGGYTF.

V gene TRBV7-2 combines with J gene TRBJ2-5; no clear D. Germline V lookup: CDR1 SGHTA, CDR2 FQGNSA. This CDR3 region has 13 residues. Trimming stripped 3 bases from V and 1 base from J, with 6 bases between. CDR3 protein: CASSFEPQETQYF. CDR3 DNA: TGTGCCAGCAGCTTTGAGCCCCAAGAGACCCAGTACTTC.

The chain joins TRBV7-9 to TRBJ2-5; D may be TRBD1 (5 bases). The germline CDR1 and CDR2 sequences are SEHNR and FQNEAQ (reference sequence). The CDR3 length is 16 residues. V shed 1 base and J shed 0 bases, with 12 bases lying between them. In DNA form, the CDR3 reads TGTGCCAGCAGCTTAGGATTCGGCAGGGACCAAGAGACCCAGTACTTC. This encodes CASSLGFGRDQETQYF. Variable domain in full (rest from reference TRBV7-9 and TRBJ2-5): DTGVSQNPRHKITKRGQNVTFRCDPISEHNRLYWYRQTLGQGPEFLTYFQNEAQLEKSRLLSDRFSAERPKGSFSTLEIQRTEQGDSAMYLCASSLGFGRDQETQYFGPGTRLLVL.

The chain employs TRBV11-3 and TRBJ2-7; perhaps TRBD2 as D (6 bases). Trimming left V 0 bases short and J 1 base short, with 13 bases between. CDR3 length equals 16 residues. CDR1 SGHNT and CDR2 YENEEA come from the germline V gene. The CDR3: CASSLDSIAASYEQYF. The CDR3 DNA reads as TGTGCCAGCAGCTTAGATTCTATAGCGGCATCCTACGAGCAGTACTTC.